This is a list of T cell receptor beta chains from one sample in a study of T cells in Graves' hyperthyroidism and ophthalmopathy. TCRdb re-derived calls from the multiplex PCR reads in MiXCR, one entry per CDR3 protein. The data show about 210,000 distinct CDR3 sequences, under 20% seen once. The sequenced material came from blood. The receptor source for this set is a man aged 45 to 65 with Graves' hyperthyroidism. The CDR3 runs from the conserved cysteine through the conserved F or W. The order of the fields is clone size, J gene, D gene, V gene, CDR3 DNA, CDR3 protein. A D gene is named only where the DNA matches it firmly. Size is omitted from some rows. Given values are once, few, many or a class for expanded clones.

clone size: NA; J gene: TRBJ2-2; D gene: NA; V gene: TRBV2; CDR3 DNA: TGTGCCAGCGGGGCCGAGAACACCGGGGAGCTGTTTTTT; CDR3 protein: CASGAENTGELFF
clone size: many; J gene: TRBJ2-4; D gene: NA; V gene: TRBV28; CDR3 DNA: TGTGCCAGCAGTTTTAGTCTAGGGGTTGTGTCCAAAAACATTCAGTACTTC; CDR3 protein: CASSFSLGVVSKNIQYF
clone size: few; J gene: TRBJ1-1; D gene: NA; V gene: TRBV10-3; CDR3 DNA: TGTGCCATCGACGGCGGGACAAGGACTGAAGCTTTCTTT; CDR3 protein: CAIDGGTRTEAFF
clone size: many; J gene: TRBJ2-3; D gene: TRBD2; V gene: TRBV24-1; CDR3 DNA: TGTGCCACCAGTGATCCCGGACTAGCGGGAGGGCCAAGCTCAGATACGCAGTATTTT; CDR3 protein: CATSDPGLAGGPSSDTQYF
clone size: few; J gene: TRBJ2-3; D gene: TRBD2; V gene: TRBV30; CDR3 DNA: TGTGCCTGTATTCAGGAGCGGGGGAGGGATACGCAGTATTTT; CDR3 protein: CACIQERGRDTQYF
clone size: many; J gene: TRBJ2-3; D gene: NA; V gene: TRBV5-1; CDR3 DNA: TGCGCCAGCAGCTCGGATCACACAGGTTCCGGCACAGATACGCAGTATTTT; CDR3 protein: CASSSDHTGSGTDTQYF
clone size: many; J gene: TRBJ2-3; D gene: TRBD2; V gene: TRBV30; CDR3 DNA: TGTGCCTGGAGCGCTACTAGCGGGAGTAGTAATACGCAGTATTTT; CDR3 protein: CAWSATSGSSNTQYF
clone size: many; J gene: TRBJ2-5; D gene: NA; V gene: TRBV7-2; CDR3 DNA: TGTGCCAGCAGCTTAGGCGGGACTGGGGAAGAGACCCAGTACTTC; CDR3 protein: CASSLGGTGEETQYF
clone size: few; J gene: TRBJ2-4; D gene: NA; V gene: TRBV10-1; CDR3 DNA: TGCGCCAGCAGAGGAGCCACAGGGAAAGACGTCCGGATTTTAGCCAAAAACATTCAGTACTTC; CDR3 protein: CASRGATGKDVRILAKNIQYF
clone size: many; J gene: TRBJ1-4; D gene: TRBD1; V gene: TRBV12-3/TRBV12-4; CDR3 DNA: TGTGCCAGCAGACCAAGGACAGGGCAGGAAAAACTGTTTTTT; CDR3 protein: CASRPRTGQEKLFF
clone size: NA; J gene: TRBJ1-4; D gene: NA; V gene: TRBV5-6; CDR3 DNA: TGTGTCAGCAGCTTGTGGGGGACGGAAAAACTGTTTTTT; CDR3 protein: CVSSLWGTEKLFF
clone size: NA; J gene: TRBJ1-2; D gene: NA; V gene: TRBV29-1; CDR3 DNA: TGCAGCGTTGACGAGCTCGAACTCTATGGCTACACCTTC; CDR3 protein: CSVDELELYGYTF
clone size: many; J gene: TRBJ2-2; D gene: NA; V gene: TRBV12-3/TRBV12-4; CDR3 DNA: TGTGCCAGCAGTCCCGGAGGGGCTAACACCGGGGAGCTGTTTTTT; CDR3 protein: CASSPGGANTGELFF
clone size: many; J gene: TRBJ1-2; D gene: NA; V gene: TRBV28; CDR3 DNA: TGTGCCAGCAGTCCCGCTAACTATGGCTACACCTTC; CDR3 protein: CASSPANYGYTF
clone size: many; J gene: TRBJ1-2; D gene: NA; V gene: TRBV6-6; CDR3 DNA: TGTGCCAGCAGTTACCGAGGAGACGGCTACACCTTC; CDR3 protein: CASSYRGDGYTF
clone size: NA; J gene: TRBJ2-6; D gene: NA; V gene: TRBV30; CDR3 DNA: TGTGCCTGGAGTCCTGGGGCCAACGTCCTGACTTTC; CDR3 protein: CAWSPGANVLTF
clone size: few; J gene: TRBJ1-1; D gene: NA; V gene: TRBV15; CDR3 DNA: TGTGCCACCAGCAGAGTTATTAGACCCCCGAACACTGAAGCTTTCTTT; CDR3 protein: CATSRVIRPPNTEAFF
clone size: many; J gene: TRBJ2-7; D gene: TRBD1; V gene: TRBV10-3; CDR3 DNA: TGTGCCACCTGGACAGGGAGCTACGAGCAGTACTTC; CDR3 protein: CATWTGSYEQYF
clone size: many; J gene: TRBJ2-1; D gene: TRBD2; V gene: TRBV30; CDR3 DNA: TGTGCCTGGAGTAGCGGGAACAATGAGCAGTTCTTC; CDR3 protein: CAWSSGNNEQFF
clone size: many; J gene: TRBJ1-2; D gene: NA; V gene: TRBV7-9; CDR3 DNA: TGTGCCAGCAGCCCCGAGGTCGACTGGGGCTACACCTTC; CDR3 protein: CASSPEVDWGYTF
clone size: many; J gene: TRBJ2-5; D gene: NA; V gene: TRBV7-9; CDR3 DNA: TGTGCCAGCAGCCACCTTGGCCGCGGGGAAGAGACCCAGTACTTC; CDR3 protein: CASSHLGRGEETQYF
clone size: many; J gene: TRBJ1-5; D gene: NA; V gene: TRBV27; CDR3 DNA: TGTGCCAGCAGTTTTGGGACCGAAGGTCAGCCCCAGCATTTT; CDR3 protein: CASSFGTEGQPQHF
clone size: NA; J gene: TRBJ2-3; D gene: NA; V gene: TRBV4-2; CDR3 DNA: TGTGCCAGCAGAAGGGGTGGGAACACAAATACGCAGTATTTT; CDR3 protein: CASRRGGNTNTQYF
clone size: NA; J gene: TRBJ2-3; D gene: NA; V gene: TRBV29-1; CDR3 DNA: TGCAGCGTTGAAGGAGACGCACTTACCTTCACAGATACGCAGTATTTT; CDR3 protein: CSVEGDALTFTDTQYF
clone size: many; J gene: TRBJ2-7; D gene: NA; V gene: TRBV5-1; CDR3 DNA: TGCGCCAGCAGCTTGGGGGACATCTCCATCGAGCAGTACTTC; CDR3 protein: CASSLGDISIEQYF
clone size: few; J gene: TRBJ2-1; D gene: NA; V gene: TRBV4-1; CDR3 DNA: TGCGCCAGCAGCCAAGCAGGGGTCGCAGGGCAGTTCTTC; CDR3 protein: CASSQAGVAGQFF
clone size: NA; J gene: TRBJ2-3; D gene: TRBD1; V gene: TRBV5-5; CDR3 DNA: TGTGCCAGCAGCTTAGCCCCTATAACAGGGGTAGCAGATACGCAGTATTTT; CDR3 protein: CASSLAPITGVADTQYF
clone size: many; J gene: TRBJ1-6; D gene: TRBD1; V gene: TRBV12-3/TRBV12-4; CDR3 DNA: TGTGCCAGCAGTTTACCCGGGACAGGGGGCAGAGATTCACCCCTCCACTTT; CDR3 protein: CASSLPGTGGRDSPLHF
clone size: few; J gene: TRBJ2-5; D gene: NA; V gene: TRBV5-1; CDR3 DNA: TGCGCCAGCAGCTTGGCCCGGGCAGGGCCTCAAGAGACCCAGTACTTC; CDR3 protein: CASSLARAGPQETQYF
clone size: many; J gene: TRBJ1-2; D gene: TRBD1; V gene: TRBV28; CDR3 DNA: TGTGCCAGCAGGAGACAGGGGAATAACTATGGCTACACCTTC; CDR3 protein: CASRRQGNNYGYTF
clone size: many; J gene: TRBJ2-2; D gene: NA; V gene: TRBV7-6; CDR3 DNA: TGTGCCAGCAGCTTAGGCTCGGACAGCCGGGACGGGGAGCTGTTTTTT; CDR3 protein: CASSLGSDSRDGELFF
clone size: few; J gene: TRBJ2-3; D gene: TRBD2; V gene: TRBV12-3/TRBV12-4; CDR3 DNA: TGTGCCAGCAGTTCCGGACTAGCGCTCCTTTCGGATGACACAGATACGCAGTATTTT; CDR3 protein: CASSSGLALLSDDTDTQYF
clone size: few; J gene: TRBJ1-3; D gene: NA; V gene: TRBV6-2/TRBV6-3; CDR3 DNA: TGTGCCAGCAGTTACGACATCTCTGGAAACACCATATATTTT; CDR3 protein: CASSYDISGNTIYF
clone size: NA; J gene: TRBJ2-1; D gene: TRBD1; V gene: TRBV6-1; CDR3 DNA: TGTGCCAGCAGTTTCACCTCGGGACAGTACAATGAGCAGTTCTTC; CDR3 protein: CASSFTSGQYNEQFF
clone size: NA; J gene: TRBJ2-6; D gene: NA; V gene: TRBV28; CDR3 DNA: TGTGCCAGCATCTCCGGGCAGGGCTACTCTGGGGCCAACGTCCTGACTTTC; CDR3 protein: CASISGQGYSGANVLTF